This T cell receptor (beta chain) was documented in a study of PD-L1 blockade in urothelial cancer. Across the study: Samples of blood were analyzed 3 weeks (second dose) and 6 weeks after treatment start. Whole-study results and caveats: Better survival was forecast by a pretreatment blood TCR clonality below the median.

Concerning this clone: Its antigen is as yet unknown.

CDR3 length: 14 residues. In germline, CDR1 is KGHSH, CDR2 LQKENI. Trimming removed 3 bases from V and 3 bases from J; junction bases left unmatched: 3. TCRdb's copy holds only in-frame clones and misses some; the assay was immunoSEQ multiplex PCR. Counted here are around 68,000 clones, 80% to 90% occurring once; the ten biggest clones make up about 1.6%. Stated time point: pretreatment peripheral blood. V usage is TRBV18 and J usage is TRBJ1-2; 8 bases agree with TRBD1. The sequencing here drew on PBMCs, taken around atezolizumab (anti-PD-L1) treatment. This sequence was found in a man aged 70-80 years with urothelial cancer. In DNA form, the CDR3 reads TGTGCCAGCTCACCCGCACAGGGGGACTATGGCTACACCTTC. The encoded protein is CASSPAQGDYGYTF.